The rows below give T cell receptor beta chains drawn from one sample of a study of identical twins. TCRdb called the 5' RACE reads again in MiXCR, with one record for every CDR3 protein. The table lists roughly 720,000 distinct CDR3 sequences, approximately 18% of them singletons. This sample was shared with a second study, whose subject was T cells expressing NK-cell markers.

The material sequenced was PBMCs. These receptors all stem from a woman in her late teens or twenties in good health. The CDR3 runs from the conserved cysteine through the conserved F or W. The order of the fields is J gene, V gene, clone size, CDR3 length, D gene, CDR3 protein, CDR3 DNA. The D gene is left open where the match is weak. Rows may omit the clone size; those that give it use once, few, many or a size class.

j_call: TRBJ2-7
v_call: TRBV20-1
clone_size: -
cdr3_length: 13
d_call: TRBD2
cdr3_aa: CSAKGLAGREQYF
cdr3_nt: TGCAGTGCTAAGGGTCTAGCGGGAAGGGAGCAGTACTTC

j_call: TRBJ2-5
v_call: TRBV7-6
clone_size: few
cdr3_length: 15
d_call: TRBD2
cdr3_aa: CASSFTASGSETQYF
cdr3_nt: TGTGCCAGCAGCTTTACGGCTAGCGGGAGCGAGACCCAGTACTTC

j_call: TRBJ2-7
v_call: TRBV27
clone_size: -
cdr3_length: 15
d_call: -
cdr3_aa: CASSWTDSSSYEQYF
cdr3_nt: TGTGCCAGCAGTTGGACGGACTCGAGCTCCTACGAGCAGTACTTC

j_call: TRBJ2-7
v_call: TRBV11-2
clone_size: few
cdr3_length: 14
d_call: -
cdr3_aa: CASSLLFSTREQYF
cdr3_nt: TGTGCCAGCAGCTTACTATTCAGCACAAGGGAGCAGTACTTC

j_call: TRBJ1-1
v_call: TRBV3-1
clone_size: -
cdr3_length: 15
d_call: -
cdr3_aa: CASSRFLEVNTEAFF
cdr3_nt: TGTGCCAGCAGCCGTTTCCTGGAGGTGAACACTGAAGCTTTCTTT

j_call: TRBJ2-1
v_call: TRBV28
clone_size: -
cdr3_length: 15
d_call: -
cdr3_aa: CASSSVSESYNEQFF
cdr3_nt: TGTGCCAGCAGTTCAGTATCGGAGTCCTACAATGAGCAGTTCTTC

j_call: TRBJ2-7
v_call: TRBV29-1
clone_size: few
cdr3_length: 15
d_call: -
cdr3_aa: CSVDGSLSLRREQYF
cdr3_nt: TGCAGCGTTGACGGATCTCTGTCGTTACGTAGGGAGCAGTACTTC

j_call: TRBJ1-5
v_call: TRBV12-3/TRBV12-4
clone_size: many
cdr3_length: 14
d_call: -
cdr3_aa: CASSSQWGNQPQHF
cdr3_nt: TGTGCCAGCAGTTCTCAGTGGGGGAATCAGCCCCAGCATTTT

j_call: TRBJ2-1
v_call: TRBV5-6
clone_size: few
cdr3_length: 16
d_call: TRBD2
cdr3_aa: CASRSALAGGYNEQFF
cdr3_nt: TGTGCCAGCAGATCGGCCCTAGCGGGAGGCTACAATGAGCAGTTCTTC

j_call: TRBJ2-5
v_call: TRBV4-2
clone_size: -
cdr3_length: 15
d_call: TRBD2
cdr3_aa: CASSQGSGAQETQYF
cdr3_nt: TGTGCCAGCAGCCAAGGTAGCGGGGCACAAGAGACCCAGTACTTC

j_call: TRBJ1-1
v_call: TRBV7-9
clone_size: -
cdr3_length: 15
d_call: -
cdr3_aa: CASSSRRGREIEAFF
cdr3_nt: TGTGCCAGCAGCTCGCGCCGGGGCAGGGAGATTGAAGCTTTCTTT

j_call: TRBJ2-1
v_call: TRBV6-2/TRBV6-3
clone_size: -
cdr3_length: 13
d_call: -
cdr3_aa: CASMWAVYNEQFF
cdr3_nt: TGTGCCAGCATGTGGGCAGTATACAATGAGCAGTTCTTC

j_call: TRBJ2-3
v_call: TRBV5-5
clone_size: few
cdr3_length: 15
d_call: -
cdr3_aa: CASSFSVRSTDTQYF
cdr3_nt: TGTGCCAGCAGCTTCTCGGTCAGGAGCACAGATACGCAGTATTTT

j_call: TRBJ2-7
v_call: TRBV27
clone_size: -
cdr3_length: 15
d_call: TRBD2
cdr3_aa: CASSPSLAGGREQYF
cdr3_nt: TGTGCCAGCAGTCCCTCACTAGCGGGAGGCCGGGAGCAGTACTTC

j_call: TRBJ2-1
v_call: TRBV6-1
clone_size: few
cdr3_length: 14
d_call: TRBD2
cdr3_aa: CASSRTSGRTEQFF
cdr3_nt: TGTGCCAGCAGTCGGACTAGCGGGAGAACTGAGCAGTTCTTC

j_call: TRBJ2-3
v_call: TRBV7-9
clone_size: -
cdr3_length: 16
d_call: TRBD2
cdr3_aa: CASSPIGGAGMDTQYF
cdr3_nt: TGTGCCAGCAGCCCAATCGGGGGGGCCGGTATGGATACGCAGTATTTT

j_call: TRBJ2-1
v_call: TRBV6-2/TRBV6-3
clone_size: few
cdr3_length: 16
d_call: -
cdr3_aa: CASKKKGPSSYNEQFF
cdr3_nt: TGTGCCAGCAAAAAAAAAGGTCCCAGCTCCTACAATGAGCAGTTCTTC

j_call: TRBJ2-3
v_call: TRBV7-9
clone_size: -
cdr3_length: 12
d_call: -
cdr3_aa: CASSHGSDTQYF
cdr3_nt: TGTGCCAGCAGCCATGGTTCGGATACGCAGTATTTT

j_call: TRBJ2-1
v_call: TRBV11-2
clone_size: many
cdr3_length: 15
d_call: -
cdr3_aa: CASSLGQGIYNEQFF
cdr3_nt: TGCGCCAGCAGCTTGGGGCAGGGTATTTACAATGAGCAGTTCTTC

j_call: TRBJ2-1
v_call: TRBV15
clone_size: -
cdr3_length: 16
d_call: TRBD1
cdr3_aa: CATSRTGTANYNEQFF
cdr3_nt: TGTGCCACCAGCAGGACCGGGACAGCAAATTACAATGAGCAGTTCTTC

j_call: TRBJ2-6
v_call: TRBV20-1
clone_size: once
cdr3_length: 17
d_call: -
cdr3_aa: CSARDPEGTSGANVLTF
cdr3_nt: TGCAGTGCTAGAGATCCGGAGGGGACCTCTGGAGCCAACGTCCTGACTTTC

j_call: TRBJ1-2
v_call: TRBV4-3
clone_size: few
cdr3_length: 13
d_call: -
cdr3_aa: CASSQAGFHGYTF
cdr3_nt: TGCGCCAGCAGCCAAGCGGGGTTTCATGGCTACACCTTC

j_call: TRBJ2-2
v_call: TRBV6-1
clone_size: -
cdr3_length: 14
d_call: TRBD1
cdr3_aa: CATQGARDTGELFF
cdr3_nt: TGTGCCACCCAGGGGGCGCGGGACACCGGGGAGCTGTTTTTT

j_call: TRBJ2-1
v_call: TRBV12-3/TRBV12-4
clone_size: -
cdr3_length: 15
d_call: -
cdr3_aa: CASSFNGFSYNEQFF
cdr3_nt: TGTGCCAGCAGTTTTAATGGGTTCTCCTACAATGAGCAGTTCTTC

j_call: TRBJ2-7
v_call: TRBV12-3/TRBV12-4
clone_size: few
cdr3_length: 13
d_call: -
cdr3_aa: CASRGDALYEQYF
cdr3_nt: TGTGCCAGCAGGGGAGATGCCCTCTACGAGCAGTACTTC

j_call: TRBJ2-3
v_call: TRBV10-3
clone_size: -
cdr3_length: 15
d_call: TRBD2
cdr3_aa: CAISPSGGSTDTQYF
cdr3_nt: TGTGCCATCAGTCCTAGCGGGGGAAGCACAGATACGCAGTATTTT

j_call: TRBJ2-1
v_call: TRBV18
clone_size: -
cdr3_length: 15
d_call: TRBD1
cdr3_aa: CASSVDRGQYNEQFF
cdr3_nt: TGTGCCAGCTCAGTGGACAGGGGGCAGTACAATGAGCAGTTCTTC

j_call: TRBJ2-7
v_call: TRBV5-5
clone_size: few
cdr3_length: 14
d_call: -
cdr3_aa: CASSLARDRLEQYF
cdr3_nt: TGTGCCAGCAGCTTGGCGAGGGACCGGCTAGAGCAGTACTTC

j_call: TRBJ1-3
v_call: TRBV3-1
clone_size: few
cdr3_length: 17
d_call: -
cdr3_aa: CASSRMVTESSGNTIYF
cdr3_nt: TGTGCCAGCAGCCGCATGGTCACCGAGAGCTCTGGAAACACCATATATTTT

j_call: TRBJ1-1
v_call: TRBV6-6
clone_size: -
cdr3_length: 10
d_call: -
cdr3_aa: CASSQGGTFF
cdr3_nt: TGTGCCAGCAGCCAGGGTGGAACTTTCTTT

j_call: TRBJ2-5
v_call: TRBV5-1
clone_size: many
cdr3_length: 11
d_call: -
cdr3_aa: CASSTGETQYF
cdr3_nt: TGCGCCAGCAGCACAGGGGAGACCCAGTACTTC

j_call: TRBJ2-5
v_call: TRBV20-1
clone_size: few
cdr3_length: 11
d_call: -
cdr3_aa: CSARYPETQYF
cdr3_nt: TGCAGTGCCCGATATCCCGAGACCCAGTACTTC

j_call: TRBJ2-1
v_call: TRBV24-1
clone_size: -
cdr3_length: 13
d_call: -
cdr3_aa: CATILDWDNEQFF
cdr3_nt: TGTGCCACCATTTTAGACTGGGACAATGAGCAGTTCTTC

j_call: TRBJ2-5
v_call: TRBV6-4
clone_size: few
cdr3_length: 14
d_call: TRBD2
cdr3_aa: CASPGDYGSETQYF
cdr3_nt: TGTGCCAGCCCCGGGGACTACGGCTCTGAGACCCAGTACTTC

j_call: TRBJ1-1
v_call: TRBV12-3/TRBV12-4
clone_size: -
cdr3_length: 17
d_call: -
cdr3_aa: CASPPTSGQAANTEAFF
cdr3_nt: TGTGCCAGCCCCCCGACTTCCGGGCAGGCAGCTAACACTGAAGCTTTCTTT